Listed here are 19 T cell receptor beta chains from one sample, sequenced in a study of blood T cells in healthy people across ages. A second PCR of roughly 7 to 11 cycles used a sample-barcoded 5' primer and a J-beta primer mix. MiXCR was run by TCRdb on the 5' RACE reads, yielding one entry per CDR3 protein. The table records about 760,000 distinct CDR3 sequences, approximately 60% of them present only once. Source material: blood. The source is a man aged 35 to 55 in good health.

V and J are TRBV5-6 and TRBJ2-3; D is uncertain. V was cut by 3 bases and J by 1 base, with 18 bases left in between. The length of the CDR3 is 17 residues. Germline lookup yields CDR1 SGHDT and CDR2 YYEEEE. DNA of the CDR3: TGTGCCAGCAGCTATAGACGGACCCCCCTTGGCACAGATACGCAGTATTTT. Its protein product is CASSYRRTPLGTDTQYF.

The V gene is TRBV18, the J gene TRBJ2-5; D may match TRBD1 or TRBD2 (5 bases each). The V gene's germline CDR1 is KGHSH and CDR2 LQKENI. V lost 1 base, J lost 4 bases, and 16 bases lay in between. The CDR3 consists of 16 residues. CDR3 in DNA: TGTGCCAGCTCACCACTACCCGGGACCACCGTAGAGACCCAGTACTTC. This encodes CASSPLPGTTVETQYF.

This clonotype was counted a single time. The chain uses TRBV9 and TRBJ2-3; D unclear. This CDR3 is built from 14 residues. Trimming took 0 bases from V and 4 from J, leaving 9 bases between them. Germline V gene lookup returns CDR1 SGDLS and CDR2 YYNGEE. CDR3 nucleotides: TGTGCCAGCAGCGTAGGGGTTGTTGCAGATACGCAGTATTTT. Amino acids: CASSVGVVADTQYF.

The sample holds a few counts of this clonotype. The rearrangement uses TRBV3-1 and TRBJ2-7; D is perhaps TRBD1 or TRBD2 (5 bases each). CDR3 length: 15 residues. Trimming took 0 bases from V and 1 from J, leaving 10 bases between them. Germline CDR1 LGHDT, CDR2 YNNKEL (reference sequence). The DNA of the CDR3 is TGTGCCAGCAGCCAAGAGGGGGATCCGTCCTACGAGCAGTACTTC. Its translation: CASSQEGDPSYEQYF.

This clonotype was detected a few times. V gene TRBV5-1 combines with J gene TRBJ1-2; the match to TRBD1 covers 8 bases. Germline V CDR1 and CDR2: SGHRS, YFSETQ. J gave up 8 bases and V 3 bases, and 9 bases lay outside the gene matches. The CDR3 runs 14 residues. The CDR3 DNA sequence: TGCGCCAGCAGCTCGACAGGGGCCTCTGGGGGCTACACCTTC. It yields the protein CASSSTGASGGYTF.

This chain joins TRBV28 and TRBJ2-1; the D gene is possibly TRBD2 (6 bases). The germline V and J ends were trimmed by 11 bases and 2 bases, with 22 bases remaining between them. This CDR3 contains 16 residues. Germline values: CDR1 MDHEN, CDR2 SYDVKM. The CDR3 is CASQLPRGSPYNEQFF. The DNA of the CDR3 is TGTGCCTCGCAACTCCCGCGGGGTAGTCCCTACAATGAGCAGTTCTTC.

The chain employs TRBV12-3 or TRBV12-4 and TRBJ2-7; the match to TRBD2 covers 8 bases. This CDR3 is 15 amino acids long. V lost 3 bases and J lost 2; bases outside the gene matches: 6. The CDR3 bases are TGTGCCAGCAGTTTTTTAGCGGGACGAACCTACGAGCAGTACTTC. Protein: CASSFLAGRTYEQYF.

The chain is built from TRBV7-9 and TRBJ2-3; D is uncertain. The CDR3 length is 16 residues. Trimming stripped 6 bases from V and 2 bases from J, with 18 bases between. Looked up from germline, CDR1 is SEHNR and CDR2 is FQNEAQ (reference sequence). As DNA, the CDR3 is TGTGCCAGCAGTACCTCCAGAGTCGCGACCACAGATACGCAGTATTTT. Its translation: CASSTSRVATTDTQYF.

This clonotype was observed a single time. The chain employs TRBV29-1 and TRBJ1-1; D possibly corresponds to TRBD1 (6 bases). Per the germline V gene, CDR1 is SQVTM and CDR2 is ANQGSEA. The CDR3 is made up of 14 amino acids. Trimming stripped 2 bases from V and 4 bases from J, with 14 bases between. The CDR3 protein is CSVEPRGAGTEAFF. CDR3 sequence (DNA): TGCAGCGTTGAACCCAGGGGCGCTGGCACTGAAGCTTTCTTT.

The V call is TRBV7-9, the J call TRBJ1-5; D unresolved. V was pared by 5 bases and J by 7 bases, with 9 bases between. Germline values: CDR1 SEHNR, CDR2 FQNEAQ (reference sequence). This CDR3 has 12 residues. The CDR3 here is CASSRAGQPQHF. Written as DNA, the CDR3 is TGTGCCAGCAGCAGGGCGGGACAGCCCCAGCATTTT.

This chain connects TRBV12-3 or TRBV12-4 to TRBJ2-5; 15 bases match TRBD2. The CDR3 is made up of 17 amino acids. The V and J ends lost 5 bases and 0 bases, in that order; junction bases with no gene match: 4. CDR3 sequence reads: CASSTGTSGGYQETQYF. The CDR3 nucleotides are TGTGCCAGCAGTACCGGGACTAGCGGGGGGTACCAAGAGACCCAGTACTTC.

The chain couples TRBV10-3 to TRBJ2-5; the D gene could be TRBD1 or TRBD2 (6 bases each). The germline V gene has CDR1 ENHRY and CDR2 SYGVKD. The CDR3 has 14 amino acids. Trimming removed 5 bases from V and 3 bases from J, with 13 bases in between. The CDR3 protein is CAISLSGAEETQYF. CDR3 nucleotides: TGTGCCATCAGTCTCTCGGGGGCTGAAGAGACCCAGTACTTC.

Ten or more counts support this clonotype. J is TRBJ2-1 and V is TRBV20-1, with 7 bases lining up with TRBD2. Unmatched junction bases numbered 15, after V lost 5 bases and J lost 8 bases. This CDR3 contains 15 residues. Germline CDR1 and CDR2: DFQATT and SNEGSKA (reference sequence). DNA for the CDR3: TGCAGTGCTCCCCCACCACGGGGGGTAGCCGATGAGCAGTTCTTC. Protein sequence: CSAPPPRGVADEQFF.

This clonotype was counted between two and nine times. The CDR3 DNA is TGCAGCGTTGAAATAGGTGACATGGGCGGGAATGAGCAGTTCTTC. This translates into CSVEIGDMGGNEQFF. The chain is built from TRBV29-1 and TRBJ2-1, with TRBD2 as a possible D gene (5 bases). V shed 2 bases and J shed 7 bases, with 18 bases lying between them. The CDR3 has 15 residues. Germline CDR1 is SQVTM and CDR2 is ANQGSEA.

The V gene is TRBV4-1, the J gene TRBJ2-7; TRBD2 matches at 8 bases. After removal of 1 base from V and 2 bases from J, the junction contained 10 bases not matched to a gene. This CDR3 region has 17 residues. The germline V gene encodes CDR1 MGHRA and CDR2 YSYEKL. This CDR3 is CASSQVVSGSGAYEQYF. The CDR3 nucleotides are TGCGCCAGCAGCCAAGTAGTGAGCGGGAGTGGGGCCTACGAGCAGTACTTC.

The CDR3 coding sequence is TGCGCCAGCAGCCAACTTGGGACCAATCAGTTCTTC. This codes for CASSQLGTNQFF. V gene TRBV4-1 combines with J gene TRBJ2-1, with D perhaps matching TRBD1 or TRBD2 (5 bases each). Trimming cost V 2 bases and J 13 bases, with 12 bases left between them. The CDR3 runs to 12 residues. Germline V lookup: CDR1 MGHRA, CDR2 YSYEKL.

The chain recombines TRBV20-1 with TRBJ2-7, with D tentatively TRBD1 or TRBD2 (5 bases each). Trimming cost V 1 base and J 2 bases, with 9 bases left between them. The length of the CDR3 is 13 residues. Germline CDR1 and CDR2: DFQATT and SNEGSKA (reference sequence). CDR3 residues: CSARGGRAYEQYF. The CDR3 DNA reads as TGCAGTGCTAGAGGGGGGAGAGCCTACGAGCAGTACTTC.

The CDR3 protein is CASSPAYGYTF. In DNA form, the CDR3 reads TGTGCCAGCAGCCCTGCCTATGGCTACACCTTC. The chain links TRBV7-2 to TRBJ1-2; D is undetermined. The V and J ends lost 5 bases and 4 bases respectively, with 5 bases between them. Per germline, CDR1 SGHTA and CDR2 FQGNSA. The CDR3 runs to 11 residues.

The chain employs TRBV7-2 and TRBJ2-2, with a tentative D call TRBD1 (6 bases). The CDR3 consists of 16 residues. The germline gives CDR1 SGHTA, CDR2 FQGNSA. Trimming removed 0 bases from V and 8 bases from J, with 16 bases in between. The CDR3 reads CASSLARAQGLGELFF. The CDR3 coding sequence is TGTGCCAGCAGCTTAGCGAGAGCACAGGGTTTGGGGGAGCTGTTTTTT.